This TCR beta chain was documented in a study of regulatory T cells in long-lasting Graves disease (dated by TCRdb to about 2021). Turning to the overall study: Patients with newly diagnosed Graves' disease had been on antithyroid drugs for under 3 months. This study used TCR sequencing and RNA sequencing of peripheral blood to compare persistent Graves' disease patients against newly diagnosed Graves' disease patients. The study was conducted in China and was registered as a clinical trial. A total of roughly 35 samples underwent TCR sequencing: around 13 from persistent and about 20 from newly diagnosed Graves' disease patients.

The research as a whole found: Compared with newly diagnosed patients, patients with persistent Graves' disease had lower TCR Shannon entropy and fewer highly expanded clones, which suggests clonal expansion. Peripheral blood alone was examined, since thyroid tissue, which constituted the primary lesion, could not be accessed. Sequencing and analysis were restricted to the TCR beta chain. Patients with persistent disease shared more public clonotypes (fewer than 3,000) than newly diagnosed patients did (966). As a limitation, the authors acknowledged that the small sample size may reduce accuracy. Preferential use of TRBV28, TRBJ1-2 and TRBJ2-5 was observed in persistent disease, whereas TRBV20-1 and TRBJ2-1 were favored in newly diagnosed disease.

Library construction relied on multiplex PCR. Sequencing used an Illumina HiSeq 4000. iRepertoire HTBI primers and Arm-PCR amplification of CDR3 regions were used to construct TCR beta libraries. Before sequencing, the PCR products underwent gel purification. The authors' analysis ran thus. Across samples, approximately 68 TRBV and 13 to 15 TRBJ segments were identified and used for gene usage analysis of CDR3 amino acid clonotypes. COPE and FqMerger were used to merge the filtered high-quality paired reads into contigs. BLAST was used to align contigs to IMGT TRBV, TRBD and TRBJ reference genes, with CDR3 defined following IMGT. Highly expanded clones were defined as clonotypes with a frequency above 0.1%. Shannon entropy served as the measure of repertoire diversity, while the Gini coefficient captured V-J evenness. Clonotypes shared by more than one individual were considered public. TCRdb passed the public sequencing reads through fastp at Q25 and MiXCR, retaining productive beta sequences. CDR3 protein duplicates are merged, each entry listing the most common genes and DNA. V and J calls and clone size were set by TCRdb, not the authors. Within this sample are almost 450,000 distinct CDR3 sequences, with over 15% of them counted one time only. The top ten clones comprise about 10% of the sample.

Note on this clonotype: Its specific antigen is unknown. Base qualities are missing; no much larger clone stands one base away.

The CDR3 measures 20 amino acids from cysteine to phenylalanine. Only the CDR3 region is kept as DNA, spanning 60 bases read in frame from base 1. Deletion took 7 bases off V and 0 bases off J, with a span of 30 bases between the germline ends. Per the germline V gene (reference sequence), LNHDA is the CDR1 and SQIVND is the CDR2. Per the publication, the time point label means: newly diagnosed GD, antithyroid drugs for less than 3 months. RNA was extracted from PBMCs in TRIzol for both TCR sequencing and RNA sequencing. The diagnosis of Graves' disease followed American Thyroid Association guidelines. Patients for the study were recruited at an endocrinology department in Xi'an, China. Each patient gave approximately 10 milliliters of peripheral blood, collected in an EDTA anticoagulant tube. PBMCs were isolated by Ficoll Paque Plus density gradient separation without further T cell sorting. RNA quality was checked with an Agilent 2100 Bioanalyzer and agarose gel, and concentration with a NanoDrop 2000.

These same data were also listed under a study on T cells in Graves' hyperthyroidism and ophthalmopathy. That second publication adds: A patient counted as having stable Graves' hyperthyroidism if no progression to ophthalmopathy occurred over 18 months of follow-up. Hyperthyroidism patients were newly diagnosed, with disease duration under 2 months, and aged 18 to 65 years. Patients with uncontrolled infections, other autoimmune diseases, pregnancy or lactation were excluded. Clinical symptoms, serum thyroxine and TRAb, thyroid ultrasound, and orbital computed tomography formed the basis for the diagnoses. For the first round of RT-PCR on the TCR CDR3, the HTBI primer set was used together with the Qiagen OneStep RT-PCR kit. Most expanded thyroid clonotypes (frequency above 0.001) were also detected in blood, suggesting blood repertoires may reflect thyroid immune responses. Ophthalmopathy was separated from stable hyperthyroidism by a 13 V-J signature model, with approximately 85% sensitivity and about 81% specificity obtained in cross-validation and 80%/75% obtained in testing. In validation, the model predicted progression to ophthalmopathy with just under 71% sensitivity and roughly 72% specificity, a median of around 6.6 months before onset. To identify TCR V-J signatures that set the groups apart, the researchers used a discovery cohort of 100 patients, made up of 40 to 45 with Graves' ophthalmopathy and some 55 with stable Graves' hyperthyroidism. Prospective prediction of ophthalmopathy was tested in an independent validation cohort consisting of about 19 hyperthyroidism patients and some 16 patients who later progressed to ophthalmopathy. The 75 to 100 discovery patients were randomly split 7:3 into training and test sets. Thyroid tissue and blood T-cell repertoires from about six Graves' hyperthyroidism patients were also compared in the study. After sampling, hyperthyroidism patients received methimazole starting at 30 mg daily, and ophthalmopathy patients received high-dose intravenous methylprednisolone. A second multiplex PCR round built the libraries, followed by size selection and purification. Sequencing of the libraries was done on an Illumina HiSeq2000 using paired-end 100 bp reads. SOAPnuke was used to process the raw data, removing reads that contained adapters or uncalled bases, had a mean Phred below 15, or lacked an exact match to the constant primer or identifier. High-quality paired reads were merged using COPE v1.2.5, and each unique nucleotide sequence was defined as a clonotype. Clonotypes were aligned to IMGT TRBV, TRBD and TRBJ reference segments using MiTCR v1.1. Only V-J combinations with frequency above 0.0001, covering about 99% of repertoires, were analysed. The TCS score was defined as F50 (clonal expansion) divided by E x V (chaos), with BLOSUM62-based TCRdist calculated between CDR3 peptides within each V-J. Welch's t-statistics and random forest reduced 514 V-J features to roughly 13, which were used in a naive Bayes classifier (R e1071). Sample size was not statistically predetermined, and investigators were not blinded to group allocation. The paper reports TCR Vbeta CDR3 sequencing of more than 120 peripheral blood samples: 43 ophthalmopathy, 75 to 80 hyperthyroidism and roughly 17 progressor patients.

Material: peripheral blood mononuclear cells (PBMCs), obtained at new diagnosis, from a patient treated with antithyroid drugs. Rearrangement joined TRBV19 to TRBJ1-1; a tentative D match to TRBD1 spans 6 bases. The sequence was obtained from a woman younger than 45 with Graves disease. Donor details come from another sample of the same person, matched by shared clones. The DNA sequence reads TGTGCCAGTACCTTCGCACCCGGGTGGGGGCCCGAAGAAATGAACACTGAAGCTTTCTTT. Its coded protein is CASTFAPGWGPEEMNTEAFF.